Only one count was recorded for the clone carrying this T cell receptor beta chain. Among Cohort 3 donors, those recovered had two negative PCRs, clearance, or symptom resolution. These data originate in a study of blood T cell repertoires in COVID-19. Study-level information: COVID-19 samples from acute and convalescent phases originated in the United States, Italy and Spain.

Assay: immunoSEQ multiplex PCR; the TCRdb copy retains only in-frame clones and omits some. The sample lists more than 450,000 clones, 87% occurring once. This CDR3 has 13 residues. From germline, CDR1 is LGHDT and CDR2 YNNKEL (reference sequence). V lost 2 bases to trimming and J lost 13 bases, with 17 bases between them. The sequence was obtained from a woman aged 18-35 years who had recovered from COVID-19. Sequencing was done on a sample of PBMCs or T cells enriched from blood (not recorded which). V gene TRBV3-1 (or the pseudogene TRBV3-2) combines with J gene TRBJ1-1; D remains ambiguous. CDR3 region: CASSQSPAGESFF. CDR3 bases: TGTGCCAGCAGCCAAAGCCCTGCCGGGGAAAGTTTCTTT.